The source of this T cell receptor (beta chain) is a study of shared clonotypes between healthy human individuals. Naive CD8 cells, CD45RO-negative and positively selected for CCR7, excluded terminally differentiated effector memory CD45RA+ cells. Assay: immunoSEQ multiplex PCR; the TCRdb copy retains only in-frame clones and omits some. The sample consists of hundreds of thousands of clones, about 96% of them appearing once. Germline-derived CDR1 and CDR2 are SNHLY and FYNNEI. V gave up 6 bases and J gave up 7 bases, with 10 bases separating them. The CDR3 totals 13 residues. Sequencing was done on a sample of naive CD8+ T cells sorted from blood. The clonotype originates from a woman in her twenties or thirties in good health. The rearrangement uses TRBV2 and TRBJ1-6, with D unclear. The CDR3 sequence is CASSSTVNSPLHF. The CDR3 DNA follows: TGTGCCAGCAGCTCGACTGTCAATTCACCCCTCCACTTT.